The rows below give T cell receptor beta chains drawn from one sample of a study of T cell repertoires in ileal Crohn's disease. Some clones are missing from TCRdb's copy, which holds only in-frame ones; the method was immunoSEQ multiplex PCR. The sample lists approximately 4,900 clones, roughly 80% seen once, with about 12% in the top ten. Specimen: ileal tissue. Receptors were obtained from an adult with Crohn's disease. Each CDR3 is given without its conserved first and last residue.

j_call,v_call,cdr3_aa
TRBJ1-2,TRBV27,ASSPTKTGNYGYT
TRBJ1-4,TRBV7-9,ASSTRTGGREKLF
TRBJ1-3,TRBV14,ASSPRGGDSGNTIY
TRBJ1-5,TRBV28,ASIESRGYQPQH
TRBJ2-2,TRBV7-3,ASSLTPPLAGGSGELF
TRBJ2-7,TRBV7-3,ASSSQEGVGEQY
TRBJ1-2,TRBV11-2,ASSPQAGQGGYT
TRBJ1-2,TRBV6-1,ASSSSAGESYGYT
TRBJ2-3,TRBV6-4,ASSAGTSTDTQY
TRBJ2-7,TRBV19,ASRASLDKTAKEQY
TRBJ2-7,TRBV5-5,ASSSVTGGFSYEQY
TRBJ1-5,TRBV19,ASSSGQTSLYSNQPQH
TRBJ1-6,TRBV7-9,ASSFEQGYPSPLH
TRBJ2-7,TRBV6-6,ASSYSRAGDSYEQY
TRBJ1-4,TRBV28,ASSTSDRGFEKLF
TRBJ1-2,TRBV11-2,ASSLDQRGSGYT
TRBJ1-5,TRBV29-1,SVSTGDEAQH
TRBJ1-6,TRBV19,ASSTWTGVVSPLH